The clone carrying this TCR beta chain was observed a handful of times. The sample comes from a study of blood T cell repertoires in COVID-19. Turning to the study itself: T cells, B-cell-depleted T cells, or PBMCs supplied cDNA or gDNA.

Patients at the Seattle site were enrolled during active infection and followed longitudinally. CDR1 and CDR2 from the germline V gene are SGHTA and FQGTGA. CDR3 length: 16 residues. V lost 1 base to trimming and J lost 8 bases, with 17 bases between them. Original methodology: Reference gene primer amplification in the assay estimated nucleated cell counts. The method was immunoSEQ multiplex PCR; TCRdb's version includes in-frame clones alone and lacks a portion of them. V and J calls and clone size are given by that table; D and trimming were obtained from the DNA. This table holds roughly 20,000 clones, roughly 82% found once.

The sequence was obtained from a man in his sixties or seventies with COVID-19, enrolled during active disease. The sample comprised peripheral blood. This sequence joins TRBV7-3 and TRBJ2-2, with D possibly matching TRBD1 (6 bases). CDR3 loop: CASSLKPDSSAGELFF. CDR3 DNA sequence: TGTGCCAGCAGCTTAAAACCGGACAGCAGTGCGGGGGAGCTGTTTTTT.